One sample yielded the 9 T cell receptor beta chains listed below, sequenced in a study of T cell responses to AZD1222 COVID-19 vaccine. Generated by immunoSEQ multiplex PCR, the TCRdb table keeps only in-frame clones and is missing some. The data hold tens of thousands of clones, with around 80% observed a single time. Sequencing was performed on peripheral blood, taken on day 0 of AZD1222 vaccination. All receptors come from an adult in good health.

This clone occurred once. The chain recombines TRBV28 with TRBJ2-7, with TRBD2 as a possible D gene (5 bases). Germline CDR1 and CDR2: MDHEN and SYDVKM. The CDR3 loop spans 13 amino acids. V gave up 5 bases and J gave up 6 bases, with 14 bases separating them. The CDR3, as DNA: TGTGCCAGCAGTACTCCGGACTTTTTCGAGCAGTACGTC. It translates to CASSTPDFFEQYV.

The rearrangement uses TRBV27 and TRBJ1-4; D not certain. Germline V lookup: CDR1 MNHEY, CDR2 SMNVEV (reference sequence). The length of the CDR3 is 13 residues. V lost 6 bases to trimming and J lost 4 bases, with 9 bases between them. CDR3 DNA: TGTGCCAGCAGAGGTTGGGTTAATGAAAAACTGTTTTTT. The encoded protein is CASRGWVNEKLFF.

The rearrangement uses TRBV4-3 and TRBJ2-2; D possibly corresponds to TRBD2 (5 bases). V was cut by 3 bases and J by 7 bases, with 9 bases left in between. The germline V gene has CDR1 LGHNA and CDR2 YSLEER. The CDR3 sequence is 13 residues long. The CDR3 sequence is CASSQQGGGELFF. The CDR3 DNA reads as TGCGCCAGCAGCCAGCAAGGAGGCGGGGAGCTGTTTTTT.

This clone was seen a few times. The chain links TRBV25-1 to TRBJ1-3; no firm D call. Between the trimmed V and J ends, which lost 2 bases and 3 bases, there was a span of 8 bases. Looked up from germline, CDR1 is MGHDK and CDR2 is SYGVNS. The CDR3 totals 14 residues. CDR3 sequence reads: CASSEVGIGNTIYF. CDR3 DNA: TGTGCCAGCAGTGAAGTGGGTATTGGAAACACCATATATTTT.

DNA of the CDR3: TGCGCCAGCAGCGCAACTACTAGCGGGAGGGGAAATGAGCAGTTCTTC. Amino acid sequence: CASSATTSGRGNEQFF. The chain links TRBV5-1 to TRBJ2-1, with TRBD2 identical over 13 bases. V trimming: 4 bases; J trimming: 7 bases; junction bases outside the gene matches: 8. The CDR3 has 16 amino acids. Germline CDR1 and CDR2: SGHRS and YFSETQ.

V is TRBV5-4 and J is TRBJ2-5; TRBD2 might be the D (6 bases). Trimming cost V 2 bases and J 5 bases, with 16 bases left between them. The CDR3 runs to 15 residues. Germline V gene data show CDR1 as SGHNT and CDR2 as YYREEE (reference sequence). This CDR3 reads CASSLGLREFETQYF. For the CDR3, the DNA is TGTGCCAGCAGCTTAGGTTTACGGGAGTTTGAGACCCAGTACTTC.

This chain uses TRBV9 with TRBJ1-5; 9 bases align to TRBD1. J gave up 5 bases and V 2 bases, and 8 bases lay outside the gene matches. The CDR3 is 16 residues long. The V gene's germline CDR1 is SGDLS and CDR2 YYNGEE. This CDR3 is CASSVGTGSHHQPQHF. The CDR3 nucleotides read TGTGCCAGCAGCGTTGGGACAGGGTCCCACCATCAGCCCCAGCATTTT.

This sequence joins TRBV18 and TRBJ2-3; D perhaps matches TRBD2 (5 bases). CDR3 length equals 14 residues. Germline CDR1 reads KGHSH; CDR2 reads LQKENI. Between the trimmed V and J ends, which lost 5 bases and 5 bases, there was a span of 14 bases. CDR3 in DNA: TGTGCCAGCTCAATCCAGGAGGTAGGAGATACGCAGTATTTT. It specifies CASSIQEVGDTQYF.

The V gene is TRBV3-1 (or the pseudogene TRBV3-2), the J gene TRBJ2-1, with D tentatively TRBD2 (6 bases). Deletions cut 2 bases from V and 2 bases from J, with 13 bases between. This CDR3 is 16 amino acids long. Per the germline V gene, CDR1 is LGHDT and CDR2 is YNNKEL (reference sequence). CDR3: CASSQSRDLAYNEQFF. The DNA of the CDR3 is TGTGCCAGCAGCCAAAGCCGGGACTTGGCCTACAATGAGCAGTTCTTC.